This TCR beta chain comes out of a study of PD-1 blockade in classical Hodgkin lymphoma. Background on the study: Patients received nivolumab 3 mg/kg intravenously every 2 weeks.

Notes on this clone: Its target is unknown.

Sequencing was performed with immunoSEQ multiplex PCR; in TCRdb, only in-frame clones are kept and a portion is missing. This table holds 90,000 to 100,000 clones, roughly 79% found once. Notes on the study in general: Unlike CD8+ TCR diversity, which did not rise significantly by C4D1, CD4+ TCR diversity did. Complete responders had baseline diversity similar to newly diagnosed patients. Newly diagnosed patients reportedly trailed healthy donors in baseline TCR diversity.

Every patient relapsed after autologous stem cell transplantation, and brentuximab vedotin exposure varied. The CDR3 extends over 13 amino acids. V dropped 5 bases and J dropped 5 bases, with 10 bases sitting between them. Per the germline V gene, CDR1 is SEHNR and CDR2 is FQNEAQ (reference sequence). This chain uses TRBV7-9 with TRBJ2-1; D not certain. The clonotype was recovered from a human donor with classical Hodgkin lymphoma. The sequences come from peripheral blood mononuclear cells (PBMCs), collected before the second cycle of nivolumab. This CDR3 reads CASSLGPNNEQFF. CDR3 coding DNA: TGTGCCAGCAGCCTAGGGCCCAACAATGAGCAGTTCTTC.